This T cell receptor (beta chain) comes out of a study of cytomegalovirus exposure and HLA in healthy donors. For the study at large: Among 350 to 500 genotyped donors, 65% to 90% fell in the Caucasian-associated ancestry cluster.

Study-wide points: Upon later analysis, TCR association rates were observed to vary by HLA locus, being highest for DRB1 and lowest for HLA-C. According to a later analysis, donors in an Asian-associated ancestry cluster reportedly had fewer N-insertions than the roughly 660-donor mean. Later analysis associated a missense DCLRE1C variant with TCR beta V- and J-gene trimming.

The study ran its PCR with 60 Vbeta and 13 Jbeta primers. Repertoires were generated with immunoSEQ multiplex PCR, while TCRdb's copy carries only in-frame clones and drops some. The sample carries about 97,000 clones, less than 9.5% recorded once. The length of the CDR3 is 13 residues. Between the trimmed V and J ends, which lost 4 bases and 3 bases, there was a span of 9 bases. The V gene's germline CDR1 is LNHDA and CDR2 SQIVND (reference sequence). This clone was detected a few times. What it binds is not known. Source material: PBMCs. The source of this sequence is a man between 45 and 60 years old in good health and CMV-seropositive. The rearrangement joins TRBV19 to TRBJ1-1; perhaps TRBD1 as D (5 bases). CDR3 region: CASSTREYTEAFF. The CDR3 DNA reads as TGTGCCAGTAGTACCAGGGAATACACTGAAGCTTTCTTT.